The 8 T cell receptor beta chains in this list originate from one sample, sequenced in a study of cytomegalovirus exposure and HLA in healthy donors. The PCR used 60 Vbeta and 13 Jbeta primers. Sequenced by immunoSEQ multiplex PCR; TCRdb stores in-frame clones only, minus some. This sample carries some 200,000 clones, about 81% of them seen once, and the ten largest clones take under 0.9%. Sequencing was carried out using PBMCs. The receptors were sampled from a woman between 18 and 29 years old in good health and CMV-seronegative.

The rearrangement links TRBV4-1 to TRBJ2-2, with D unresolved. The germline V gene has CDR1 MGHRA and CDR2 YSYEKL. The V end was cut by 4 bases, the J end by 7 bases, with 4 bases between. The CDR3 length is 11 residues. The chain's CDR3 is CASSLSGELFF. In nucleotides, the CDR3 is TGCGCCAGCAGCCTGAGCGGGGAGCTGTTTTTT.

This clone occurred a few times. This sequence joins TRBV2 and TRBJ2-7; TRBD2 is a possible D gene (5 bases). This CDR3 region has 16 residues. Germline V CDR1 and CDR2: SNHLY, FYNNEI. V lost 9 bases and J 6 bases, leaving 27 bases between the germline ends. For the CDR3, the DNA is TGTGCCAGGATTTCGATTCGTTCGTTCGCCGAGGGCGAGCAGTACTTC. This sequence encodes CARISIRSFAEGEQYF.

The chain employs TRBV10-1 and TRBJ2-7, with 8 nucleotides matching TRBD1. Germline V lookup: CDR1 WNHNN, CDR2 SYGVQD (reference sequence). Unmatched junction bases numbered 6, after V lost 5 bases and J lost 12 bases. The CDR3 covers 11 residues. CDR3 region: CASSRGQGLYF. Written as DNA, the CDR3 is TGCGCCAGCAGTCGAGGACAGGGTTTGTACTTC.

The chain recombines TRBV15 with TRBJ1-4; D is perhaps TRBD1 (5 bases). This CDR3 is built from 18 residues. The germline CDR1 and CDR2 sequences are LNHNV and YYDKDF (reference sequence). V dropped 3 bases and J dropped 2 bases, with 19 bases sitting between them. For the CDR3, the DNA is TGTGCCACCAGCAGGACTGACAGCCCGACCCCGACTAATGAAAAACTGTTTTTT. It specifies CATSRTDSPTPTNEKLFF.

Worth noting for this clone: The junction departs from the called germline gene at one end, perhaps through a read error. The chain employs TRBV7-9 and TRBJ1-4, with a tentative D call TRBD1 (5 bases). The CDR3 is 15 residues long. Germline V gene lookup returns CDR1 SEHNR and CDR2 FQNEAQ (reference sequence). The CDR3 protein is CSSSFLGPTNEKLFF. The CDR3 DNA follows: TGTTCCAGCAGCTTTCTGGGGCCAACTAATGAAAAACTGTTTTTT.

This chain links TRBV27 with TRBJ2-2; TRBD2 aligns across 7 bases. The CDR3 spans 16 residues. V was clipped by 4 bases and J by 4 bases; unmatched bases: 9. Looked up from germline, CDR1 is MNHEY and CDR2 is SMNVEV (reference sequence). The CDR3 sequence is CASSYLRETVTGELFF. In DNA, the CDR3 is TGTGCCAGCAGTTATCTGCGGGAGACGGTCACCGGGGAGCTGTTTTTT.

For the CDR3, the DNA is TGTGCCAGTAGTATGCCCGAAGACAGGGAGGACAATCAGCCCCAGCATTTT. It codes for CASSMPEDREDNQPQHF. The chain couples TRBV19 to TRBJ1-5, with 7 bases fitting TRBD1. The CDR3 spans 17 residues. The J segment lost 3 bases and the V segment lost 3 bases, leaving 11 bases of the junction unmatched. The germline CDR1 and CDR2 sequences are LNHDA and SQIVND (reference sequence).

This chain uses TRBV27 with TRBJ2-3, with 11 bases identical to TRBD2. J gave up 6 bases and V 5 bases, and 16 bases lay outside the gene matches. The CDR3 sequence is 18 residues long. The V gene's germline CDR1 is MNHEY and CDR2 SMNVEV (reference sequence). For the CDR3, the DNA is TGTGCCAGCAGTCGACTAGCGGGACTCGTCCGTGGTCCGGATACGCAGTATTTT. It yields the protein CASSRLAGLVRGPDTQYF.